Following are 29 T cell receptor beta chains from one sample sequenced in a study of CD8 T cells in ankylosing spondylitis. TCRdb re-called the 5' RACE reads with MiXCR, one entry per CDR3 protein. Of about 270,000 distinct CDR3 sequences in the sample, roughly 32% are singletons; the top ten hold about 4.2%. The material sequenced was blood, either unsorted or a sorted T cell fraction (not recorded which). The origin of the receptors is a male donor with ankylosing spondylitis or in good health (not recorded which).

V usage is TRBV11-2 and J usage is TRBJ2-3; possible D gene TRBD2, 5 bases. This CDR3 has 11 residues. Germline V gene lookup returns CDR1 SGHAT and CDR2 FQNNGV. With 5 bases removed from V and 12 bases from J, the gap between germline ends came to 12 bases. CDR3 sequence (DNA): TGTGCCAGCAGCCTTTTAACGGGACAGTATTTT. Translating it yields CASSLLTGQYF.

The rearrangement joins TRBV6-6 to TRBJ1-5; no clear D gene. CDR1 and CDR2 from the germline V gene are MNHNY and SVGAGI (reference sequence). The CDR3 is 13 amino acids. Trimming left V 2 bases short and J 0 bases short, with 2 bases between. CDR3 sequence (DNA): TGTGCCAGCAGTTACCATAGCAATCAGCCCCAGCATTTT. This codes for CASSYHSNQPQHF.

The CDR3 nucleotides are TGTGCCAGCAGCCCCGGAGGGGAAAGCTATGGCTACACCTTC. Translation gives CASSPGGESYGYTF. The chain employs TRBV7-9 and TRBJ1-2, with D possibly TRBD1 on 5 matching bases. V lost 5 bases to trimming and J lost 4 bases, with 14 bases between them. CDR1 SEHNR and CDR2 FQNEAQ come from the germline V gene (reference sequence). The CDR3 extends over 14 amino acids.

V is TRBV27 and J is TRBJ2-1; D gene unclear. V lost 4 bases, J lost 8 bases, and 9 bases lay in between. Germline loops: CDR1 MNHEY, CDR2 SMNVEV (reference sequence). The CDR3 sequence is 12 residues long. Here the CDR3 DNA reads TGTGCCAGCAGTTCAAAGGGCTATGAGCAGTTCTTC. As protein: CASSSKGYEQFF.

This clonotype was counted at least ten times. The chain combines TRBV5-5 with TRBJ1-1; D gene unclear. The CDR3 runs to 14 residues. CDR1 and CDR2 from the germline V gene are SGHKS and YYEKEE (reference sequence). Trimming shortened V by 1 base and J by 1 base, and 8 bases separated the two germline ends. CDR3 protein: CASSLRTANTEAFF. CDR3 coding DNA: TGTGCCAGCAGCTTGCGAACGGCGAACACTGAAGCTTTCTTT.

The DNA for the CDR3 is TGTGCCAGCAGTTGGGCTAGCGGCTACAATGAGCAGTTCTTC. As protein: CASSWASGYNEQFF. The chain employs TRBV27 and TRBJ2-1; 7 bases match TRBD2. The CDR3 totals 14 residues. Per the germline V gene, CDR1 is MNHEY and CDR2 is SMNVEV (reference sequence). V trimming: 4 bases; J trimming: 3 bases; junction bases outside the gene matches: 3.

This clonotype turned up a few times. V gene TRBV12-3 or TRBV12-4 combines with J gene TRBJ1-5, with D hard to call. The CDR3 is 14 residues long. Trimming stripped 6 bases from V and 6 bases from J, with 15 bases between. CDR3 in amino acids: CASSFSRVVQPQHF. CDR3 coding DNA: TGTGCCAGCAGCTTCAGTCGGGTGGTTCAGCCCCAGCATTTT.

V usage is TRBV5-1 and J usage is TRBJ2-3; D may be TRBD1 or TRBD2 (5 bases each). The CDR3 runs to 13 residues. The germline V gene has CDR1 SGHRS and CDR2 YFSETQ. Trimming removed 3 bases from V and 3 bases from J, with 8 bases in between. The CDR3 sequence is CASSSEGTDTQYF. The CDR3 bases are TGCGCCAGCAGCTCCGAGGGGACAGATACGCAGTATTTT.

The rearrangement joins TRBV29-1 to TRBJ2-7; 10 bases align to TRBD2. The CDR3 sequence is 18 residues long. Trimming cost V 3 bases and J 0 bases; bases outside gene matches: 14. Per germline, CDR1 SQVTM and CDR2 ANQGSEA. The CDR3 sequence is CSVENLASGGRDSYEQYF. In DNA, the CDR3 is TGCAGCGTTGAGAACTTGGCTAGCGGGGGACGTGACTCCTACGAGCAGTACTTC.

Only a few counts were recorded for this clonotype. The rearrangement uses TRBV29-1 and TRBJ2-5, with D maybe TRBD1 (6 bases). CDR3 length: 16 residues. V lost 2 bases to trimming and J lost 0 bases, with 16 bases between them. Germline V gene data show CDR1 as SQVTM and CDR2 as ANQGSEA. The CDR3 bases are TGCAGCGTTGAACGAGGGGGTGTGAGCAACCAAGAGACCCAGTACTTC. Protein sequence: CSVERGGVSNQETQYF.

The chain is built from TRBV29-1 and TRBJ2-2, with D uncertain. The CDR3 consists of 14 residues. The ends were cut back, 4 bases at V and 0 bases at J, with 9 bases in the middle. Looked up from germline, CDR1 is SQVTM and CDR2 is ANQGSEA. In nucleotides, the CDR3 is TGCAGCGTTGGAGGAGTAGCGAACACCGGGGAGCTGTTTTTT. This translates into CSVGGVANTGELFF.

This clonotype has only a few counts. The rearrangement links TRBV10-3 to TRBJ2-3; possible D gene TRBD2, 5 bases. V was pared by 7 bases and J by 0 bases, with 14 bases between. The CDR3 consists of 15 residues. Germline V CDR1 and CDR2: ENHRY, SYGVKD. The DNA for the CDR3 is TGTGCCATCAAAGGACTGAGTACTAGCACAGATACGCAGTATTTT. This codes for CAIKGLSTSTDTQYF.

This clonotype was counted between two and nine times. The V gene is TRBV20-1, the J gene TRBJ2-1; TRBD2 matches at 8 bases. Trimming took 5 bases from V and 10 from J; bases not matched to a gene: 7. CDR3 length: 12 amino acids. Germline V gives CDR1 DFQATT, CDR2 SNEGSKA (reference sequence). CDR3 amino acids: CSAPGLDEEQFF. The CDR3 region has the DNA TGCAGTGCTCCGGGACTAGATGAAGAGCAGTTCTTC.

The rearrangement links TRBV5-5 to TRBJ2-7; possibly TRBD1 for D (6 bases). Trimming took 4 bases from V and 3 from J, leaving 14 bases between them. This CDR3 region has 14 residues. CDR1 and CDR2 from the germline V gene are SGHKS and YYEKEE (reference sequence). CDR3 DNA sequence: TGTGCCAGCAGCACCCGCGGACAGTTCTACGAGCAGTACTTC. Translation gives CASSTRGQFYEQYF.

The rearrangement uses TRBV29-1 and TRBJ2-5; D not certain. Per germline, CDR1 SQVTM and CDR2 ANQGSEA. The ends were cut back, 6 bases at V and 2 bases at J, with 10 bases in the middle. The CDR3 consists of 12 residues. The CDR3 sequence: CSVREPQETQYF. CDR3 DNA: TGCAGCGTCCGAGAACCTCAAGAGACCCAGTACTTC.

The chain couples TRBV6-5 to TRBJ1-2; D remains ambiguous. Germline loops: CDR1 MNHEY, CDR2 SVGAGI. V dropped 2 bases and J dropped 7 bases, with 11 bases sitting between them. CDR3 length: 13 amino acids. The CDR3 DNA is TGTGCCAGCAGTTACGGGTCGGGCGGTGGCTACACCTTC. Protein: CASSYGSGGGYTF.

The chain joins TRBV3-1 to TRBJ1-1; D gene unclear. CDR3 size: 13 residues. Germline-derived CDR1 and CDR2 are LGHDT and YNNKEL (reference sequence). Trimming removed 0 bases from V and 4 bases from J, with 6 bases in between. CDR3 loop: CASSQDKGTEAFF. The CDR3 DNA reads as TGTGCCAGCAGCCAAGATAAGGGCACTGAAGCTTTCTTT.

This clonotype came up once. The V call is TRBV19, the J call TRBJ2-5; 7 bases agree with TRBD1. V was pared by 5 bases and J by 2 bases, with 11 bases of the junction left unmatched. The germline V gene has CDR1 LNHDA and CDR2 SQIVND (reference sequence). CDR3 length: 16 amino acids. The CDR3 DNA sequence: TGTGCCAGTAGTTCTAACCTCCGGGACAGACAAGAGACCCAGTACTTC. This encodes CASSSNLRDRQETQYF.

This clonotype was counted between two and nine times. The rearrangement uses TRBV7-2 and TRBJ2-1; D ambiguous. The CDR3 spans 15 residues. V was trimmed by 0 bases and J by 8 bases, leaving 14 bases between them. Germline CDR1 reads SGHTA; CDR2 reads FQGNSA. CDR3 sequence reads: CASSLALSRWDEQFF. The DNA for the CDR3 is TGTGCCAGCAGCTTAGCTCTTTCGCGGTGGGATGAGCAGTTCTTC.

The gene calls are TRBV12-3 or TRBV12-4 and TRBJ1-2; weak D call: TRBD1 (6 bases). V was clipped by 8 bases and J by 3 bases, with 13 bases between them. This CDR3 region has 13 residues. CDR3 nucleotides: TGTGCCAGCGGTAGGGACAAGTACTATGGCTACACCTTC. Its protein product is CASGRDKYYGYTF.

This chain's CDR3 is CASSPALRGARGEQYF. In DNA, the CDR3 is TGTGCCAGCAGTCCCGCCTTGAGGGGGGCGAGGGGCGAGCAGTACTTC. The chain has TRBV12-3 or TRBV12-4 and TRBJ2-7; D possibly matches TRBD1 or TRBD2 (6 bases each). V was shortened by 5 bases and J by 6 bases, with 23 bases between the two germline ends. The CDR3 runs 16 residues.

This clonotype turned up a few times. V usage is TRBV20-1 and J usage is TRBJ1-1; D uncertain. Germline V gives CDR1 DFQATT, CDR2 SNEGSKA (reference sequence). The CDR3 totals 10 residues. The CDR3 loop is CMSDGTEAFF. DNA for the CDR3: TGCATGAGTGATGGCACTGAAGCTTTCTTT.

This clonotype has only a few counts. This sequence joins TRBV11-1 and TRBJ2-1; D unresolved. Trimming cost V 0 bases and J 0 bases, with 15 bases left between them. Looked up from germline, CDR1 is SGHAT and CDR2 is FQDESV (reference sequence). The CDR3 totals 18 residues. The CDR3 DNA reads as TGTGCCAGCAGCTTAGCTAACGGCAGCCCAAGCTCCTACAATGAGCAGTTCTTC. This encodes CASSLANGSPSSYNEQFF.

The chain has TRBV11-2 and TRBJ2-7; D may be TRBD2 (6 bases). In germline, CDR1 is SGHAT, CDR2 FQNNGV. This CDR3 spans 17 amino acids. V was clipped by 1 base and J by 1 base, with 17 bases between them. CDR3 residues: CASSLGEDTAGSYEQYF. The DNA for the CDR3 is TGTGCCAGCAGCTTAGGGGAGGACACCGCGGGGTCCTACGAGCAGTACTTC.

For the CDR3, the DNA is TGTGCCAGCAGTCCCAGTCACAGCTCCTACAATGAGCAGTTCTTC. This sequence encodes CASSPSHSSYNEQFF. The chain joins TRBV12-3 or TRBV12-4 to TRBJ2-1; D unresolved. This CDR3 has 15 amino acids. The V and J ends lost 5 bases and 0 bases respectively, with 11 bases between them.

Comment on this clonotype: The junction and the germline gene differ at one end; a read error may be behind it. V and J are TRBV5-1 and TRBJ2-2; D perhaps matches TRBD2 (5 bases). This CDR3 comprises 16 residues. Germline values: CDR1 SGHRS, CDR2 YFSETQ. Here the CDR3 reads CAISRPGGADTGELFF. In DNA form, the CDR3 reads TGCGCCATCAGCCGACCTGGCGGAGCGGACACCGGGGAGCTGTTTTTT.

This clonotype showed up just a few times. The CDR3: CASSLRTRSSYNEQFF. CDR3 sequence (DNA): TGTGCCAGCAGCTTACGCACTAGAAGCTCCTACAATGAGCAGTTCTTC. The chain combines TRBV7-8 with TRBJ2-1; a weak D match, TRBD2 (5 bases). V dropped 2 bases and J dropped 0 bases, with 11 bases sitting between them. In germline, CDR1 is SGHVS, CDR2 FQNEAQ. The CDR3 contains 16 residues.

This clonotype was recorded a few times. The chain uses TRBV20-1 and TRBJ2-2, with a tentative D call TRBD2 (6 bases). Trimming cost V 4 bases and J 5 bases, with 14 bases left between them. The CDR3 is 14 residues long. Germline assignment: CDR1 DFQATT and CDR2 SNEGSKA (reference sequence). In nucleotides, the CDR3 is TGCAGTGCTACCCAGGGTGGAGGGACCGGGGAGCTGTTTTTT. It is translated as CSATQGGGTGELFF.

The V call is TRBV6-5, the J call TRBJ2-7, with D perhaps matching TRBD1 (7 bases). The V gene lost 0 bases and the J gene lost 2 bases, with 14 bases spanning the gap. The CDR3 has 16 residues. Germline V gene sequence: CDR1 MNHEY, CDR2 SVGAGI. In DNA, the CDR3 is TGTGCCAGCAGTTACTCAAACAGGGGACTGGCCTACGAGCAGTACTTC. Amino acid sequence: CASSYSNRGLAYEQYF.